This TCR beta chain was retrieved from a study of T cell responses to AZD1222 COVID-19 vaccine. Repertoires were generated with immunoSEQ multiplex PCR, while TCRdb's copy carries only in-frame clones and drops some. The top ten hold about 28% of the sample, which has about 96,000 clones, about 90% seen once. Sequenced here: peripheral blood, sampled on day 0 of AZD1222 vaccination. This TCR was recovered from an adult in good health.

The CDR3, as DNA: TGTGCCACCAGTGATCCTAGGAGAACGGTTGAGCAGTTCTTC. Protein product: CATSDPRRTVEQFF. The gene calls are TRBV24-1 and TRBJ2-1; D unclear. V lost 3 bases and J lost 9, with 14 bases in between. Germline V gene data show CDR1 as KGHDR and CDR2 as SFDVKD. This CDR3 spans 14 amino acids.